This T cell receptor beta chain was sequenced in a study of shared clonotypes between healthy human individuals (TCRdb year 2020). Regarding the research as a whole: Three men and two women, aged 18 to 49 years, made up the cohort. Per donor, three plates each were used for CD4 naive and CD4 memory, two for CD8 naive, and one for CD8 memory. To estimate repertoire size and how much clonotype sharing occurs between individuals, the study deeply sequenced the blood TCR repertoires of five or six healthy adults. Different laboratories and diverse techniques were used to prepare libraries and sequence TCR repertoires, to increase sequencing depth and limit assay-specific biases. Leukapheresis yielded between about 0.85 and 9 billion PBMCs per donor. Study-wide findings and limitations: Estimated clonotype richness was generally larger for naive than for memory subsets. Compared with non-shared clonotypes, the clonotypes found in all four sorted-subset donors had higher generation probabilities. Pairwise subsampling led to the expectation that sequencing depth would affect the degree of clonotype sharing among donors. Incomplete sequencing was indicated by rarefaction of sorted-subset datasets, despite the large sequencing depth. The genetic and exposure-history diversity represented was limited by the small number of donors. Across a handful of donors, roughly 5.1% of naive CD4, roughly 3.5% of naive CD8, under 2.5% of memory CD4, and roughly 0.4% of memory CD8 clonotypes were shared. Sampling was limited to blood, and TCR repertoires in tissue likely differ from TCR repertoires in blood.

As to this clone: Its specific antigen is unknown. No quality values exist for individual bases; no much larger clone is one base distant.

The donors were healthy, HIV-negative adults who had no recently reported acute infections or vaccinations. Every donor was a Caucasian adult living in Nashville, Tennessee, USA. CD4+ T cells were enriched through magnetic negative selection, after which naive cells were positively selected on CD45RA and the remaining negative fraction served as the memory subset. After blood collection by leukapheresis, PBMCs were isolated using Ficoll-Histopaque density gradient centrifugation and then cryopreserved in the vapor phase of liquid nitrogen. Purity and quantity of every magnetically sorted T cell population were checked by analytical flow cytometry. Each sorted fraction had its genomic DNA isolated and then quantified by UV absorbance on a Nanodrop 2000c. TCR CDR3 regions were amplified from genomic DNA by multiplex PCR using the deep immunoSEQ assay. Genomic DNA extracted from each cell subset was distributed evenly over all wells of several immunoSEQ 96-well plates, and each plate served as one replicate. For sorted subsets, roughly 190 ng of genomic DNA, equivalent to some 30,000 T cell genomes, went into each replicate PCR. Purified libraries were measured with a Qubit 3.0 fluorometer, size-checked on a Bioanalyzer 2100, and measured again with the KAPA Library Quantification kit. A separate single-read 150-cycle Illumina NextSeq 550 flow cell was used to sequence each immunoSEQ 96-well plate. Turning to the authors' computational methods: Because only junctional sequences without quality scores were contained in the immunoSEQ output, filtering matching that applied to full-length reads could not be performed. Sequences were annotated with PyIR, a Python wrapper for IgBLAST v1.9, and V/J genes and CDR3 were assigned using IMGT germline references. Reads were removed for weak V/J assignments (E-value above 1e-6), missing CDR3, stop codons, out-of-frame junctions, or ambiguous translated residues. V3J clonotypes were defined as sequences sharing an identical inferred V gene, J gene, and CDR3 amino acid sequence. Percentage overlap between repertoires was computed as shared unique clonotypes divided by the size of the smaller repertoire. RTK rarefaction, the Chao1 estimator, and Recon v2.1 estimates of unobserved clonotypes were used to assess repertoire richness. OLGA was used to compute generation probabilities for all TCRbeta clonotypes that the gDNA method yielded from a handful of donors. TCRdb obtained this table from immuneACCESS and retained in-frame rearrangements with V and J assigned. These tables miss some clones; where compared with another copy, unresolved V genes account for less than half of the shortfall, and the remainder is unexplained. V and J calls and clone size are given by that table; D and trimming were obtained from the DNA. The table for this sample lists over a million clones; about 76% of them were counted only once. In total, the top ten clones hold 1.4% of the sample.

Including the terminal cysteine and phenylalanine, the CDR3 comprises 15 residues. Here the CDR3 DNA is all that survives: 45 bases in frame from base 1. The V end gives up 0 bases and the J end 9 bases, leaving 2 bases in the junction not matched to a gene. Sequences SGHTA (CDR1) and FQGNSA (CDR2) are obtained from the germline V gene. The chain is encoded by TRBV7-2 joined to TRBJ1-6; TRBD1 fits 10 bases in the junction. The TCR originated in a man between 18 and 29 years old in good health. Sequencing was carried out using memory CD4+ T cells sorted from blood. The sample's cell subset or site, from its label and the paper: CD45RA-negative fraction. The CDR3 in this case is CASSLAGTGVSPLHF. The base sequence is TGTGCCAGCAGCTTAGCTGGGACAGGGGTTTCACCCCTCCACTTT.